The 3 T cell receptor beta chains presented below share a single source sample, sequenced in a study of CD8+ T cells in alopecia areata. cDNA reverse transcribed from extracted RNA served as the sequencing template. Clones were read by immunoSEQ multiplex PCR, and TCRdb kept only the in-frame ones, dropping some. Counted here are 150,000 to 200,000 clones, 55% to 75% occurring once; the ten biggest clones make up around 0.91%. Treatment denoted: oral pan-JAK inhibitor, 5-10 mg twice daily. This specimen was CD4+ T cells sorted from blood, taken at week 4, from a patient treated with tofacitinib. The receptor set was obtained from a human donor with alopecia areata.

J is TRBJ1-1 and V is TRBV5-1, with D unclear. Germline values: CDR1 SGHRS, CDR2 YFSETQ. Between the trimmed V and J ends, which lost 2 bases and 1 base, there was a span of 9 bases. CDR3 size: 14 residues. This CDR3 is CASSFGRGNTEAFF. CDR3 DNA sequence: TGCGCCAGCAGCTTCGGGCGGGGGAACACTGAAGCTTTCTTT.

The table lists this clone with a few counts. The chain recombines TRBV29-1 with TRBJ2-1; D is undetermined. Between the trimmed V and J ends, which lost 4 bases and 0 bases, there was a span of 7 bases. The CDR3 runs 13 residues. Germline CDR1 reads SQVTM; CDR2 reads ANQGSEA. The CDR3 nucleotides are TGCAGCGTTGGGGGAAGCTCCTACAATGAGCAGTTCTTC. It encodes CSVGGSSYNEQFF.

This rearrangement joins TRBV2 to TRBJ2-3, with 11 bases lining up with TRBD2. V trimming: 6 bases; J trimming: 2 bases; junction bases outside the gene matches: 7. Looked up from germline, CDR1 is SNHLY and CDR2 is FYNNEI. The CDR3 spans 16 residues. Here the CDR3 reads CASSALAGAFTDTQYF. DNA for the CDR3: TGTGCCAGCAGCGCACTAGCGGGGGCCTTCACAGATACGCAGTATTTT.